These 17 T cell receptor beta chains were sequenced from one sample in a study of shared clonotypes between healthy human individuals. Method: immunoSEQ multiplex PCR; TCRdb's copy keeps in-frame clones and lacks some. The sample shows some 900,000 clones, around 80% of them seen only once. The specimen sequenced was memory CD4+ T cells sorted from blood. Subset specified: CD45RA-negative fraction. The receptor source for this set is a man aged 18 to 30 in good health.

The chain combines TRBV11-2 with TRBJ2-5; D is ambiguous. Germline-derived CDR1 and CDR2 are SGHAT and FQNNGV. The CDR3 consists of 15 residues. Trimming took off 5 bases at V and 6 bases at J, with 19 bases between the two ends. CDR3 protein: CASSRDPTLAQTQYF. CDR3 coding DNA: TGTGCCAGCAGCCGAGACCCGACCCTGGCTCAGACCCAGTACTTC.

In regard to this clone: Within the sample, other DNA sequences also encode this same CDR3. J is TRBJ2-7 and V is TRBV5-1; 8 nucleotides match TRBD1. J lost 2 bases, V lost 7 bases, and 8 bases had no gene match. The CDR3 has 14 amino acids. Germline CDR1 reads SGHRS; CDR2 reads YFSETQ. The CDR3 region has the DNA TGCGCCAGCTCGACGGGACAGGTACCCTACGAGCAGTACTTC. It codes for CASSTGQVPYEQYF.

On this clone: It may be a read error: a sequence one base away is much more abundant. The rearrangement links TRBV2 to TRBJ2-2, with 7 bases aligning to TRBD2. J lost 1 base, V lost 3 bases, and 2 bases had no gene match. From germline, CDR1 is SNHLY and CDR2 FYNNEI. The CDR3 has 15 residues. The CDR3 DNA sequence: TGTGCCAGCAGTGAGGTAGCGGGGAACACCGGGGAGCTGTTTTTT. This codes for CASSEVAGNTGELFF.

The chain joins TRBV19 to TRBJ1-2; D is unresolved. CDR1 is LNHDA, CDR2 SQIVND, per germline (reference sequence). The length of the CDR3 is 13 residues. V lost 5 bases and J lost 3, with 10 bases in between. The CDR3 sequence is CASSQSTDYGYTF. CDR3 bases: TGTGCCAGTAGTCAGAGTACAGACTATGGCTACACCTTC.

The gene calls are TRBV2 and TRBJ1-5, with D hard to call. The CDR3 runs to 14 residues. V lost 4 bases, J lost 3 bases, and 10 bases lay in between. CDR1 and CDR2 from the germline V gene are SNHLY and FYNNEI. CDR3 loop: CASSGARNNQPQHF. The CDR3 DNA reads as TGTGCCAGCAGTGGAGCCAGGAACAATCAGCCCCAGCATTTT.

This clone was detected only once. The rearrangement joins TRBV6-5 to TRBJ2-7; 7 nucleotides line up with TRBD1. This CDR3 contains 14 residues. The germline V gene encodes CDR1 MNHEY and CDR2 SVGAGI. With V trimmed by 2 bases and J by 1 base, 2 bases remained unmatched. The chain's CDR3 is CASSYRGLSYEQYF. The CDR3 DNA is TGTGCCAGCAGTTACAGGGGGCTTTCCTACGAGCAGTACTTC.

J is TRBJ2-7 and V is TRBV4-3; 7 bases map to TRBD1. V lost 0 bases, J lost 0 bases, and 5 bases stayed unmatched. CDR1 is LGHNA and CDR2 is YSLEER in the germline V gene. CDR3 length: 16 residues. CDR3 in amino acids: CASSQEFGTASYEQYF. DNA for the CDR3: TGCGCCAGCAGCCAAGAATTTGGGACAGCCTCCTACGAGCAGTACTTC.

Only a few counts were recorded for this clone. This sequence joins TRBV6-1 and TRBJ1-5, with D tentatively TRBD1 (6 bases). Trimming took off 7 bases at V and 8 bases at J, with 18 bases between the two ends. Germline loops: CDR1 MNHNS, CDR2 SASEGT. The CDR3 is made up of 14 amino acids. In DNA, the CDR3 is TGTGCCAGCACCCCCTCGGGGGGGGCAGAGCCCCAGCATTTT. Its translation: CASTPSGGAEPQHF.

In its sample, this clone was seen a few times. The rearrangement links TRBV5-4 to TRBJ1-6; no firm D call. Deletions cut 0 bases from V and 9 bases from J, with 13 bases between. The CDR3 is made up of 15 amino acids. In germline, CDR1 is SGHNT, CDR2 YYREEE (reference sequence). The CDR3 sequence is CASSLGGETGSPLHF. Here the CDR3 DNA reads TGTGCCAGCAGCTTGGGTGGCGAAACGGGTTCACCCCTCCACTTT.

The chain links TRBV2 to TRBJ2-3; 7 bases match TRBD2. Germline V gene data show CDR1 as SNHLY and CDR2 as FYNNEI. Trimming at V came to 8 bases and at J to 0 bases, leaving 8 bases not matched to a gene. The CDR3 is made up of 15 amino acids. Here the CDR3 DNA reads TGTGCCAGCTCCCGGTGGGGGGGTAGCACAGATACGCAGTATTTT. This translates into CASSRWGGSTDTQYF.

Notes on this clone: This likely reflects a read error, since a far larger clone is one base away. Written as DNA, the CDR3 is TGTGCCCGGAGTGAGAAGGGTCTCCAGCCCCAGCATTTT. Translation gives CARSEKGLQPQHF. This chain uses TRBV30 with TRBJ1-5, with D uncertain. This CDR3 contains 13 residues. From germline, CDR1 is GTSNPN and CDR2 SVGIG (reference sequence). The full variable domain, with the rest looked up from reference TRBV30 and TRBJ1-5, is SQTIHQWPATLVQPVGSPLSLECTVEGTSNPNLYWYRQAAGRGLQLLFYSVGIGQISSEVPQNLSASRPQDRQFILSSKKLLLSDSGFYLCARSEKGLQPQHFGDGTRLSIL.

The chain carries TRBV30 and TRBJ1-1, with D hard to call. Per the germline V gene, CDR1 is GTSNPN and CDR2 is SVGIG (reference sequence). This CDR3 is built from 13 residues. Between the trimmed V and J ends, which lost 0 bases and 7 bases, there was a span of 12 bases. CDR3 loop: CAWSVLAKLEAFF. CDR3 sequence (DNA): TGTGCCTGGAGTGTGCTTGCGAAACTTGAAGCTTTCTTT.

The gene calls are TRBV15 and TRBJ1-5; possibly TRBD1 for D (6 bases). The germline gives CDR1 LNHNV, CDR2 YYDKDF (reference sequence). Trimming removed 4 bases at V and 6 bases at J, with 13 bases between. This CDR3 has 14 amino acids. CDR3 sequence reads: CATSKDTGSQPQHF. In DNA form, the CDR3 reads TGTGCCACCAGCAAAGACACAGGGAGTCAGCCCCAGCATTTT.

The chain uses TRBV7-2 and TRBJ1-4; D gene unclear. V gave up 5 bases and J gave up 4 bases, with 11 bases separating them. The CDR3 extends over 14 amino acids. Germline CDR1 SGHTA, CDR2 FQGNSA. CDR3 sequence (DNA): TGTGCCAGCAGCCGACGACACAGTAATGAAAAACTGTTTTTT. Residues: CASSRRHSNEKLFF.

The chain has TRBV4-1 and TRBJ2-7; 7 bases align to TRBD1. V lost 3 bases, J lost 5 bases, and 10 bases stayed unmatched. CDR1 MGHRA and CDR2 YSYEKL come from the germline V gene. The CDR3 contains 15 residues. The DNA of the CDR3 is TGCGCCAGCAGCCACACAGGGGTCGGGTCCCACGAGCAGTACTTC. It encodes CASSHTGVGSHEQYF.

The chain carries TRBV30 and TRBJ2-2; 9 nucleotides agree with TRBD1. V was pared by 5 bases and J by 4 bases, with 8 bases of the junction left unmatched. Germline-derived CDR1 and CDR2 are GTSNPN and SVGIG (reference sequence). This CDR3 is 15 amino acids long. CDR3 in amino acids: CAWETGGQLTGELFF. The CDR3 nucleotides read TGTGCCTGGGAGACAGGGGGTCAACTCACCGGGGAGCTGTTTTTT. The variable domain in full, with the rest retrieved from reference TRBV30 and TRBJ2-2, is SQTIHQWPATLVQPVGSPLSLECTVEGTSNPNLYWYRQAAGRGLQLLFYSVGIGQISSEVPQNLSASRPQDRQFILSSKKLLLSDSGFYLCAWETGGQLTGELFFGEGSRLTVL.

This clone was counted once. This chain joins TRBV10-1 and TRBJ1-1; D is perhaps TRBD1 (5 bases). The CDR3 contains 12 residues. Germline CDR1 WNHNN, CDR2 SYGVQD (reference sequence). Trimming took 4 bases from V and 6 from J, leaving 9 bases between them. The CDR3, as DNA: TGCGCCAGCAGTGGTCAAGGGGCTGAAGCTTTCTTT. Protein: CASSGQGAEAFF.